This section outlines one T cell receptor (beta chain) sequence together with its context. These data belong to a study of sequential checkpoint blockade in melanoma. Study in general: First-line arms were nivolumab then ipilimumab, or the reverse, randomized 1:1. Both treatment sequences were followed by maintenance nivolumab.

The method was immunoSEQ multiplex PCR; TCRdb's version includes in-frame clones alone and lacks a portion of them. The table records 20,000 to 25,000 clones, about four fifths of them present only once. Treatment reported: randomized to nivolumab then ipilimumab (arm A) or the reverse (arm B). Sorted cells were live CD3+CD8+, lacking CD19 and CD56, from PBMCs. The V and J ends lost 3 bases and 2 bases respectively, with 14 bases between them. CDR1 is MNHEY and CDR2 is SMNVEV in the germline V gene (reference sequence). The length of the CDR3 is 16 residues. The origin of this receptor is a human donor with melanoma. This chain links TRBV27 with TRBJ1-5; weak D call: TRBD1 (6 bases). The sequencing used CD8+ T cells sorted from blood (inferred from file names), collected from a patient given nivolumab and ipilimumab in sequence. The CDR3 nucleotides are TGTGCCAGCAGTTTTAACCCCAGGGGTGGCAATCAGCCCCAGCATTTT. Encoded protein: CASSFNPRGGNQPQHF.